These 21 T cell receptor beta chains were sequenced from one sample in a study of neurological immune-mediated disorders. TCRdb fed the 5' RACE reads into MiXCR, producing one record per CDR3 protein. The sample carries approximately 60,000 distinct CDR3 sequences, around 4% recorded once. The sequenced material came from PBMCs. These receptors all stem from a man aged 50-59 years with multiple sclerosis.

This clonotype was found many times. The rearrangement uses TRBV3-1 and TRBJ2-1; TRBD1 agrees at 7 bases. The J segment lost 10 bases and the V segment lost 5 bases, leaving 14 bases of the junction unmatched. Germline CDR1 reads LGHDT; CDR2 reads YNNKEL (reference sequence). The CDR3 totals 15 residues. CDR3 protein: CASSVRGSTIEEQFF. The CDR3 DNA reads TGTGCCAGCAGCGTCAGGGGGTCCACAATTGAGGAGCAGTTCTTC.

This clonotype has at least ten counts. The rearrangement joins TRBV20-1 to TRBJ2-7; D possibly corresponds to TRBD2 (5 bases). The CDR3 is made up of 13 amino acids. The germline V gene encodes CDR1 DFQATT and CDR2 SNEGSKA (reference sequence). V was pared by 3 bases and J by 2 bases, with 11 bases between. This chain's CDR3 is CSASASLTYEQYF. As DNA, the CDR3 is TGCAGTGCTAGCGCTAGCCTCACCTACGAGCAGTACTTC.

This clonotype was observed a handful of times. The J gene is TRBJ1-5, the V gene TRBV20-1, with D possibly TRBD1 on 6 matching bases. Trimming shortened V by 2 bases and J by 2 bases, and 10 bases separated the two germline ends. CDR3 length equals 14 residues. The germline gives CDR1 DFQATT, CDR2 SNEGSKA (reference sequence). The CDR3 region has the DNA TGCAGTGCTAGAAAGTCAGGGGGCAATCAGCCCCAGCATTTT. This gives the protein CSARKSGGNQPQHF.

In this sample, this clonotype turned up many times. The CDR3 sequence: CASSWTVSGNTIYF. CDR3 bases: TGTGCCAGCAGCTGGACGGTCTCTGGAAACACCATATATTTT. The rearrangement uses TRBV7-8 and TRBJ1-3; D gene ambiguous. CDR1 is SGHVS and CDR2 is FQNEAQ in the germline V gene. With 4 bases removed from V and 0 bases from J, the gap between germline ends came to 7 bases. This CDR3 has 14 amino acids.

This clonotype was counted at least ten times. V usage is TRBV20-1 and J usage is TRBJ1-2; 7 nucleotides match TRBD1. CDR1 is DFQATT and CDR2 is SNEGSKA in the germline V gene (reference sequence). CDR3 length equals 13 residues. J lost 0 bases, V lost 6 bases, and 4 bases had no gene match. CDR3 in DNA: TGCAGTGCCACGACAGGGACTAACTATGGCTACACCTTC. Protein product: CSATTGTNYGYTF.

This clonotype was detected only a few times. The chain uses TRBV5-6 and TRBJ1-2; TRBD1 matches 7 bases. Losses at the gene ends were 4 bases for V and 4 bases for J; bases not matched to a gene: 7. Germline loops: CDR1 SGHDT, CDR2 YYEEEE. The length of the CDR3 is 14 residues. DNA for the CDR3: TGTGCCAGCAGCCGCAGAACAGGGGCCTATGGCTACACCTTC. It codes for CASSRRTGAYGYTF.

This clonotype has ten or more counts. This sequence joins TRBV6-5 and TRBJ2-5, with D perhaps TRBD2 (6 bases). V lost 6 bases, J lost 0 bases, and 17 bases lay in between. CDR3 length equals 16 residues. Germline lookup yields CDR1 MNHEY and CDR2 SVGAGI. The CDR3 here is CASSRRARGYQETQYF. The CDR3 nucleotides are TGTGCCAGCAGCCGACGGGCGCGGGGTTACCAAGAGACCCAGTACTTC.

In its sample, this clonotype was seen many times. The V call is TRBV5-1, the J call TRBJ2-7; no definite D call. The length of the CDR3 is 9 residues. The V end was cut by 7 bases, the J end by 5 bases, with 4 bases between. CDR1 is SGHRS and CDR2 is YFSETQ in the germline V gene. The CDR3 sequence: CASVDEQYV. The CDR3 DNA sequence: TGCGCCAGCGTGGACGAGCAGTACGTC.

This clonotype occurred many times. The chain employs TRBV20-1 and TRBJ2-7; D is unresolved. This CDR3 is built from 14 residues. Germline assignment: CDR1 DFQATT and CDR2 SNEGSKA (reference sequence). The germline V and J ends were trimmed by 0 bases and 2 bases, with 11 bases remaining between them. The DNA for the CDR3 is TGCAGTGCTAGAGATGCGGAACCCACCTACGAGCAGTACGTC. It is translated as CSARDAEPTYEQYV.

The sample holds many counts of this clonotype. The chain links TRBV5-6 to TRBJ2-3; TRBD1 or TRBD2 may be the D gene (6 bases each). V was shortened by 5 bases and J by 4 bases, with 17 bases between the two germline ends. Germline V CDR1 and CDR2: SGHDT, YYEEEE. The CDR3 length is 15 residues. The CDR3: CASRLRGARADTQYF. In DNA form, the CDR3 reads TGTGCCAGCAGGTTGAGGGGGGCGCGGGCAGATACGCAGTATTTT.

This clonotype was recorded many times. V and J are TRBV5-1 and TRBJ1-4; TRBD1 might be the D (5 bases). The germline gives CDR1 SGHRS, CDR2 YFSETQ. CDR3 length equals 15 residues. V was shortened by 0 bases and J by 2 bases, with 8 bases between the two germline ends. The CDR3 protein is CASSLDRPTNEKLFF. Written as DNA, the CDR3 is TGCGCCAGCAGCTTGGACAGGCCGACTAATGAAAAACTGTTTTTT.

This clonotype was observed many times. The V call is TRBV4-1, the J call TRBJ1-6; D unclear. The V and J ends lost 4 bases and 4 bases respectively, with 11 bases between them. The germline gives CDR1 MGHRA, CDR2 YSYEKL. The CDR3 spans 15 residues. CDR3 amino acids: CASSPGRWYNSPLHF. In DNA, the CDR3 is TGCGCCAGCAGCCCTGGACGGTGGTATAATTCACCCCTCCACTTT.

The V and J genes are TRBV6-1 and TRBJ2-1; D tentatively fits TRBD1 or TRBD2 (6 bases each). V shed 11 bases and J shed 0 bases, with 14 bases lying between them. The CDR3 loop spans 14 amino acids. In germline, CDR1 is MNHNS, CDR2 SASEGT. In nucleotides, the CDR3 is TGTGCCGGGGGGCGGGTAAACTCCTACAATGAGCAGTTCTTC. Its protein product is CAGGRVNSYNEQFF.

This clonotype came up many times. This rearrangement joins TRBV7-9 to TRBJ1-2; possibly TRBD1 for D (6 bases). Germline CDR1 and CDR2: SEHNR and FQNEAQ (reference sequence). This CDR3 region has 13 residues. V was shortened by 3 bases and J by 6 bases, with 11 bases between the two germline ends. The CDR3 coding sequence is TGTGCCAGCAGCTTTAGGGGGGCGAATGGCTACACCTTC. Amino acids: CASSFRGANGYTF.

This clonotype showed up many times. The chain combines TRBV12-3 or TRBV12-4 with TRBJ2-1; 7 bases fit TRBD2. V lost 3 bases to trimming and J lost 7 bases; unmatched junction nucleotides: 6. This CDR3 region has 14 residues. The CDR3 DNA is TGTGCCAGCAGTTTCGGGGGGTCTGGGAATGAGCAGTTCTTC. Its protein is CASSFGGSGNEQFF.

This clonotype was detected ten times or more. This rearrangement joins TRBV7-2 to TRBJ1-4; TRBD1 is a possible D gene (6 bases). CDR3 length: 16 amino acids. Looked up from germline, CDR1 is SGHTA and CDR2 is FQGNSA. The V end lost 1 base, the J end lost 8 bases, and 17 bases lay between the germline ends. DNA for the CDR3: TGTGCCAGCAGCTTAGAAGGGGAGGGGGAGCGAGAAAAACTGTTTTTT. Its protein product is CASSLEGEGEREKLFF. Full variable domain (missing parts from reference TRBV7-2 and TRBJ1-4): GAGVSQSPSNKVTEKGKDVELRCDPISGHTALYWYRQSLGQGLEFLIYFQGNSAPDKSGLPSDRFSAERTGGSVSTLTIQRTQQEDSAVYLCASSLEGEGEREKLFFGSGTQLSVL.

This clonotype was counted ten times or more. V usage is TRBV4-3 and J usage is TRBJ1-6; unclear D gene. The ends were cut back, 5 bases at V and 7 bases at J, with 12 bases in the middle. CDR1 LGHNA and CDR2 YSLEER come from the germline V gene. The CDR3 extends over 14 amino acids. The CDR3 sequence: CASSARMGNSPLHF. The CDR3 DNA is TGCGCCAGCAGCGCAAGGATGGGGAATTCACCCCTCCACTTT.

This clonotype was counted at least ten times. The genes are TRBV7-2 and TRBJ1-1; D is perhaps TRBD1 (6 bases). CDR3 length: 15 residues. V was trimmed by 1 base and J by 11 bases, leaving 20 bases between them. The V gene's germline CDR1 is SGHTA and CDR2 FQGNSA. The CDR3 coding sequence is TGTGCCAGCAGCTTAGTAAATCGGGGGCGCGGGGGGGCTTTCTTT. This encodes CASSLVNRGRGGAFF. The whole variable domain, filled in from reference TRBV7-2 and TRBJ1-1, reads GAGVSQSPSNKVTEKGKDVELRCDPISGHTALYWYRQSLGQGLEFLIYFQGNSAPDKSGLPSDRFSAERTGGSVSTLTIQRTQQEDSAVYLCASSLVNRGRGGAFFGQGTRLTVV.

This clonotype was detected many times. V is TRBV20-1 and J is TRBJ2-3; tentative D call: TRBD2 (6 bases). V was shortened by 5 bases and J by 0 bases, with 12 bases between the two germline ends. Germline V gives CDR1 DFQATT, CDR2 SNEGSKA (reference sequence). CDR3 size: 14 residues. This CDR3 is CSAHLASSTDTQYF. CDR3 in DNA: TGCAGTGCTCATCTAGCGAGTAGCACAGATACGCAGTATTTT.

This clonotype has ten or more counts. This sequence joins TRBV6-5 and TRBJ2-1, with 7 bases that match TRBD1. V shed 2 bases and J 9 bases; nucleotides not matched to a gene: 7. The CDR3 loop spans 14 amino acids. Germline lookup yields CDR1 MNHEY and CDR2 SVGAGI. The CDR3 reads CASSYLQGLSEQFF. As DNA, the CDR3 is TGTGCCAGCAGTTACCTACAGGGGCTCAGTGAGCAGTTCTTC.

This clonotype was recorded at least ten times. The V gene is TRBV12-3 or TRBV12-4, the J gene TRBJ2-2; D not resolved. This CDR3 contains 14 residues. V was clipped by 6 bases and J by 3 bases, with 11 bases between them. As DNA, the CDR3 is TGTGCCAGCAGGGCACCAGGATACACCGGGGAGCTGTTTTTT. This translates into CASRAPGYTGELFF.